This T cell receptor (beta chain) was sequenced in a study of cytomegalovirus exposure and HLA in healthy donors (dated by TCRdb to 2015 to 2018). About the investigation overall: In an earlier analysis of approximately 500 of the donors, 250 to 300 Gb of sequence data and some 100 million unique TCR beta sequences from approximately 180 million T cells were reported. The number of donors typed differed by locus, with about 629-630 for A, B, C, DRB1 and DQB1, around 500 for DQA1, approximately 570 for DPA1, and around 460 for DPB1. Donor age, sex, ethnicity and CMV serostatus were compiled together with the repertoire data. To predict cytomegalovirus infection status, the study combined high-throughput TCR immunosequencing, statistical association of individual TCRs with disease status, and machine learning. Among the approximately 400 genotyped donors, approximately 82% belonged to the genetic ancestry cluster associated with self-reported Caucasian donors. Both class I and class II loci were covered by HLA typing, at four-digit resolution. An early release that covered more than 550 HLA-typed donors contained approximately 300 gigabases of sequencing data and 80 million or so unique TCR sequences. To decide whether each TCR beta V gene segment behaved as functional or pseudogenic, an earlier analysis of approximately 590 of the donors relied on high-throughput TCR beta sequencing. Among 300 to 500 genotyped donors of the cohort, an average of around 220,000 unique TCR beta nucleotide sequences was sequenced per donor, of which 15% to 20% were non-productive. Because of strong linkage in the cohort, 5 or 6 DR-DQ haplotypes were treated as single units for association and clustering. A later analysis re-analyzed previously published TCR beta repertoires from roughly 690 donors and added high-resolution HLA genotyping to study TCR occurrence patterns. Every discovery cohort repertoire had been produced on one sequencing platform. Besides the first cohort of under 700 subjects, a separate validation cohort made up of some 110 different subjects was used. The T cell repertoires of around 670 subjects were profiled by immunosequencing and related to cytomegalovirus serostatus. The later analysis used no new phenotypic data to find candidate immune exposures, relying instead on TCR beta sequences and their occurrence across donors. The study aimed to test whether signatures of past pathogen exposure could be identified by cataloging public T cell receptors. Genome-wide SNP genotypes for about 55% of the 666 donors were used in a later genetic analysis, which treated that subset as a discovery cohort.

As concerns this clone: Its antigen remains undetermined. Per-base qualities were not stored, and no clone one base away is much larger.

Libraries were built with the immunoSEQ multiplex PCR assay. For the multiplex PCR, a mixture combining 60 forward primers for TCR Vbeta segments and 13 reverse primers for TCR Jbeta segments was used. The CDR3 region of rearranged TCR beta genes was amplified from genomic DNA with a multiplex PCR assay. On the Illumina HiSeq System, the amplified TCR beta libraries were sequenced as 87-base-pair reads. The source study handled its data this way. In a later analysis, tens of millions of unique TCR beta chains were counted across the 690 or so repertoires, and about 10 million of these chains were shared by at least two donors. A nearest-neighbor algorithm error-corrected the raw reads and collapsed the reads into unique sequences, merging closely related sequences to remove PCR and sequencing errors. V, D and J gene segments were assigned by aligning CDR3 sequences to IMGT reference sequences. For a sequence to be retained, at least a six-nucleotide match to both a V gene segment and a J gene segment was required. Rearrangements were called productive when the CDR3 lacked stop codons and stayed in frame with V and J; all others were non-productive. Following IMGT convention, CDR3 was defined as the stretch from the second conserved V-encoded cysteine to the conserved J-encoded phenylalanine. In an earlier analysis of around 540 of the donors, sequences lacking an unambiguous match to a single V gene segment were excluded. An earlier analysis of 500 to 700 of the donors classified V segments as functional when productive rearrangements were above 56.7% and as segregating when the standard deviation between donors was above 5%. A statistical classification framework was built for diagnosing cytomegalovirus status from the catalog of TCR beta chain sequences. In a later analysis, V and J genes were assigned by comparing TCR nucleotide sequences against IMGT/GENE-DB human TR gene sequences. Using the TCRdist pipeline, a later analysis assigned CDR3 sequences along with most-parsimonious VDJ recombination scenarios. In a later analysis, each TCR beta chain was defined by its CDR3 amino acid sequence together with its V-gene family, and reads without a unique V-gene family were excluded. A later analysis removed 600 or so highly shared, low-generation-probability nucleotide sequences to deal with suspected cross-contamination and a sequencing artifact. In a later analysis, a clonal expansion index was calculated for each public chain from normalized within-repertoire ranks of inferred template counts. In a later analysis, generation probabilities were computed with a VDJ recombination model fitted to out-of-frame rearrangements, and the resulting probabilities were checked against IGoR. In a later analysis, TCR-TCR, TCR-HLA and TCR-CMV co-occurrence was scored with hypergeometric tests, and a repertoire-size bias correction was applied to TCR pairs. False discovery rates were estimated in a later analysis by permuting HLA or CMV assignments 20 times. A later analysis grouped co-occurring TCRs with DBSCAN, adding TCRdist sequence similarity when clustering within HLA-allele-positive subsets. For co-occurrence clustering, repertoires with fewer than 30,000 or more than 120,000 public chains were excluded, along with roughly five repertoires with anomalous nucleotide sharing. Entries here come from immuneACCESS through TCRdb and include only in-frame sequences with V and J called. Some clones fail to appear in such tables; in the studies checked, an unresolved V gene covers under half of the shortfall, and the cause of the remainder is unknown. That table is the source of V, J and clone size, and D and trimming were worked out from the DNA. The table for this sample lists more than 15,000 clones; about 74% of them were counted only once. 3% to 4.5% of the sample lies in the top ten.

The paper's findings and limits, for the study overall: Sequencing depth was assumed to be roughly uniform across donors in the presence/absence analyses, though that assumption may not hold. Compared with equally common non-associated chains, HLA-associated TCR beta chains in a later analysis were more clonally expanded and had lower generation probabilities. This cohort had only TCR beta chains sequenced, and the lack of alpha or paired-chain data limited which features could be detected. HLA typing was unavailable for some donors at each locus, so association tests used only the typed subset. At a false discovery rate of 0.05, a later analysis linked around 17,000 TCR beta sequences to specific HLA alleles. Because counts were too low, under 20 rarely observed V segments, including chromosome 9 orphons, were left out of the earlier analysis of about 620 of the donors. Some IMGT-functional V segments, including TRBV6-2 and TRBV6-3, could not be told apart with the 87-base-pair reads, so those segments were excluded. Broadly in line with IMGT annotations, most TCR beta V segments showed up in productive rearrangements about 87% or about 30% of the time in an earlier analysis of approximately 640 of the donors. The only immune exposure information available for the cohort was CMV serostatus. It was suggested by the authors that the approach could potentially be generalized to other disease states and immunological phenotypes. Most TCR sequences were seen in very few donors, while some public TCRs were found in many individuals. A later analysis found that most CMV-associated TCR beta chains appeared HLA-restricted, with HLA associations seemingly driven largely by CMV exposure. Correlated functional status among segregating V segments might reflect linkage disequilibrium, but an unknown experimental factor could not be ruled out. A few of the identified cytomegalovirus-associated TCR beta chains were confirmed in vitro to be specific for cytomegalovirus antigens. When HLA alleles, especially DR and DQ, strongly co-occurred, TCR associations were difficult to assign to individual alleles. In a later genetic analysis, a missense DCLRE1C variant was associated with V-gene and J-gene trimming of TCR beta chains, and the association was replicated in an independent cohort. In a later genetic analysis, fewer N-insertions in productive TCRs were reported among donors in an Asian-associated ancestry cluster than the approximately 710-donor mean. According to a later analysis, parvovirus B19, influenza, CMV and Epstein-Barr virus appeared linked to several top co-occurrence clusters. The classifier was reported to diagnose cytomegalovirus status with high specificity and sensitivity in both the original cohort and the validation cohort. The sequencing pipeline was judged likely to have produced a cluster of highly shared sequence variants as a technical artifact. A further reported finding was that TCR beta sequences accurately predicted the HLA-A and HLA-B alleles for most subjects in the first cohort. According to a later analysis, TCR association rates differed among HLA loci, with DRB1 alleles showing the most associated TCRs and HLA-C alleles showing the fewest. A total of 164 TCR beta chains were listed by the study as associated with cytomegalovirus.

Trimming takes 6 bases from V and 2 bases from J, and the germline ends sit 10 bases apart. For CDR1 and CDR2, the germline V gene lists MNHEY and SVGAGI. Reading from cysteine to phenylalanine, the CDR3 counts 13 amino acids. Only the CDR3 DNA is retained, 39 bases long and in frame from the first base. The cohort comprised under 700 healthy bone marrow donors. All cohort members were sampled while nominally healthy, although unrecorded immune exposures were likely present. The donor was CMV seronegative and was included in the group of 352 seronegative cohort members. Every donor gave a peripheral blood sample, and the peripheral blood mononuclear cells from that sample were used for TCR beta sequencing. The Qiagen DNeasy Blood Extraction Kit was used to extract genomic DNA from the blood cell samples.

The sequenced sample was PBMCs. The V and J genes are TRBV6-5 and TRBJ1-2; a weak D assignment points to TRBD1 (5 bases agree). The origin of this receptor is a young man in good health and CMV-seronegative. The nucleotide sequence is TGTGCCAGCAGACGGGGGGTGAACTATGGCTACACCTTC. Translated, this is CASRRGVNYGYTF.